Listed here are 7 T cell receptor beta chains from one sample, sequenced in a study of CD8 T cells in Susac syndrome. An input of about 0.45 to 1 ug of RNA was subjected to reverse transcription using random hexamers. TCRdb used MiXCR to reprocess the immunoSEQ multiplex PCR reads, holding one entry per CDR3 protein. This table holds around 200,000 distinct CDR3 sequences, about 93% found once. Specimen: CD4+ T cells from PBMCs. Every receptor here comes from a human donor with Susac syndrome.

V is TRBV10-3 and J is TRBJ1-2, with D possibly TRBD1 on 5 matching bases. Trimming stripped 10 bases from V and 4 bases from J, with 19 bases between. Germline loops: CDR1 ENHRY, CDR2 SYGVKD. There are 14 residues in the CDR3. CDR3 sequence: CATRLTDRLYGYTF. The CDR3 nucleotides are TGTGCCACCAGGCTAACTGACAGACTCTATGGCTACACCTTC.

The V gene is TRBV3-1, the J gene TRBJ2-7, with 7 bases aligning to TRBD2. The CDR3 runs to 15 residues. CDR1 is LGHDT, CDR2 YNNKEL, per germline (reference sequence). Germline trimming cut 4 bases from V and 9 bases from J; bases unmatched to any gene: 15. This chain's CDR3 is CASSRARDYPLVQYF. DNA of the CDR3: TGTGCCAGCAGCCGCGCCCGGGACTACCCTTTGGTGCAGTACTTC.

CDR3 sequence: CASSQDPVTDTQYF. CDR3 nucleotide sequence: TGTGCCAGCAGCCAAGATCCAGTCACAGATACGCAGTATTTT. This chain connects TRBV3-1 to TRBJ2-3; D remains unclear. There are 14 residues in the CDR3. Trimming took 0 bases from V and 2 from J, leaving 6 bases between them. Germline loops: CDR1 LGHDT, CDR2 YNNKEL (reference sequence).

The chain has TRBV7-2 and TRBJ2-1; tentatively, D is TRBD1 (5 bases). The CDR3 extends over 14 amino acids. Germline assignment: CDR1 SGHTA and CDR2 FQGNSA. Trimming pared 6 bases from V and 3 bases from J, leaving 12 bases between. The CDR3 sequence is CASRETGVYNEQFF. The CDR3 DNA sequence: TGTGCCAGCAGGGAAACAGGAGTCTACAATGAGCAGTTCTTC.

The chain links TRBV29-1 to TRBJ2-3; no definite D call. V lost 4 bases, J lost 6 bases, and 14 bases lay in between. The CDR3 loop spans 13 amino acids. Germline loops: CDR1 SQVTM, CDR2 ANQGSEA. This CDR3 is CSVVGRASDTQYF. The CDR3 nucleotides read TGCAGCGTTGTCGGTAGGGCTTCGGATACGCAGTATTTT.

This clonotype was recorded a few times. The gene calls are TRBV30 and TRBJ2-2; tentative D call: TRBD2 (6 bases). Germline V gene sequence: CDR1 GTSNPN, CDR2 SVGIG (reference sequence). The V end lost 2 bases, the J end lost 6 bases, and 13 bases lay between the germline ends. This CDR3 contains 14 residues. CDR3 in amino acids: CAWSTRGGAGELFF. CDR3 nucleotides: TGTGCCTGGAGTACTCGCGGCGGGGCCGGGGAGCTGTTTTTT.

This clonotype has only one observation. The chain employs TRBV29-1 and TRBJ1-2; TRBD1 is a possible D gene (5 bases). There are 11 residues in the CDR3. Germline V lookup: CDR1 SQVTM, CDR2 ANQGSEA. V was trimmed by 4 bases and J by 8 bases, leaving 11 bases between them. CDR3: CSVARGEGYTF. The CDR3, as DNA: TGCAGCGTTGCCCGGGGGGAAGGCTACACCTTC.